This T cell receptor (beta chain) was identified in a study of CXCR3-negative and CXCR3-positive naive CD8 T cells. In regard to this clonotype: No antigen is known for it.

Each CD8+ T cell subset was sorted in triplicate, hundreds of thousands of cells each. A CD45RO-CCR7+CD27+CD95- phenotype identified naive CD8+ T cells. Study-wide results and caveats: Most assays were run on fresh PBMCs (CXCR3 expression partially decreased after cryopreservation). Relative to CXCR3-negative naive cells, CXCR3-positive naive cells had more hydrophobic TRB CDR3s.

UMI-labeled 5' RACE yielded the TRB cDNA libraries. TCRdb reworked the 5' RACE reads into one entry per CDR3 protein, no DNA. In total, the table holds tens of thousands of distinct CDR3 sequences. The length of the CDR3 is 12 residues. CDR1 and CDR2 from the germline V gene are SQVTM and ANQGSEA. The chain links TRBV29-1 to TRBJ2-1; TCRdb gives TRBD2 as the D gene, but with no DNA this cannot be confirmed. The sample consisted of naive CXCR3- CD8+ T cells from blood. Subset here: CD45RO-CCR7+CD27+CD95- naive CD8+ T cells lacking CXCR3 (TNR3-). The clonotype was recovered from a human donor in good health. Some clones in this sample may be carry-over from other donors' samples. The CDR3 region is CSGEGELPEQFF.